The 8 T cell receptor beta chains reported below all come from one sample, sequenced in a study of shared clonotypes between healthy human individuals. Produced via immunoSEQ multiplex PCR; TCRdb's table is partial and in-frame only. The repertoire holds some 580,000 clones, with around 97% as singletons. Sequencing was performed on naive CD4+ T cells sorted from blood. Specified subset: CD45RA+ positively selected. The receptors shown here come from a woman aged 30 to 39 in good health.

The chain recombines TRBV15 with TRBJ2-4; D may be TRBD1 or TRBD2 (5 bases each). The CDR3 extends over 17 amino acids. The germline gives CDR1 LNHNV, CDR2 YYDKDF (reference sequence). The ends were cut back, 1 base at V and 0 bases at J, with 13 bases in the middle. The CDR3, as DNA: TGTGCCACCAGCAGAGCTCAAGGGACGTTAGCCAAAAACATTCAGTACTTC. This translates into CATSRAQGTLAKNIQYF.

This CDR3 is CASTGLAGNYEQYF. The CDR3 region has the DNA TGTGCCAGCACCGGACTAGCGGGAAACTACGAGCAGTACTTC. The J gene is TRBJ2-7, the V gene TRBV2; 12 bases map to TRBD2. CDR3 length: 14 residues. The germline CDR1 and CDR2 sequences are SNHLY and FYNNEI. Trimming took 7 bases from V and 3 from J; bases not matched to a gene: 4. Filled out from reference TRBV2 and TRBJ2-7, the complete variable domain reads EPEVTQTPSHQVTQMGQEVILRCVPISNHLYFYWYRQILGQKVEFLVSFYNNEISEKSEIFDDQFSVERPDGSNFTLKIRSTKLEDSAMYFCASTGLAGNYEQYFGPGTRLTVT.

V and J are TRBV11-1 and TRBJ2-2; no firm D call. The germline CDR1 and CDR2 sequences are SGHAT and FQDESV (reference sequence). The CDR3 loop spans 14 amino acids. Trimming cost V 1 base and J 1 base, with 4 bases left between them. The DNA of the CDR3 is TGTGCCAGCAGCTTAGAAAGGAACACCGGGGAGCTGTTTTTT. This gives the protein CASSLERNTGELFF.

The chain is built from TRBV2 and TRBJ2-7; no definite D call. Per the germline V gene, CDR1 is SNHLY and CDR2 is FYNNEI. CDR3 size: 11 residues. Trimming removed 8 bases from V and 2 bases from J, with 7 bases in between. The CDR3, as DNA: TGTGCCAGCGGGCTAGCCTACGAGCAGTACTTC. Protein: CASGLAYEQYF.

The rearrangement joins TRBV5-1 to TRBJ1-1; D perhaps matches TRBD1 (6 bases). The V gene's germline CDR1 is SGHRS and CDR2 YFSETQ. V was pared by 4 bases and J by 0 bases, with 13 bases between. The CDR3 has 15 amino acids. This CDR3 is CASSLQTGVNTEAFF. In nucleotides, the CDR3 is TGCGCCAGCAGCCTTCAGACAGGAGTGAACACTGAAGCTTTCTTT.

The chain uses TRBV7-9 and TRBJ1-5; no clear D. Looked up from germline, CDR1 is SEHNR and CDR2 is FQNEAQ (reference sequence). With 1 base removed from V and 2 bases from J, the gap between germline ends came to 6 bases. The CDR3 contains 14 residues. The CDR3 sequence: CASSLGYGNQPQHF. CDR3 coding DNA: TGTGCCAGCAGCTTAGGTTACGGCAATCAGCCCCAGCATTTT.

V and J are TRBV7-9 and TRBJ2-5; 10 bases line up with TRBD1. J gave up 1 base and V 4 bases, and 3 bases lay outside the gene matches. Germline V gives CDR1 SEHNR, CDR2 FQNEAQ (reference sequence). The CDR3 runs 15 residues. The CDR3 coding sequence is TGTGCCAGCAGCTCCGGGACAGGGGCCCAAGAGACCCAGTACTTC. It is translated as CASSSGTGAQETQYF.

This clone was seen more than once but under ten times. The junction departs from the called germline gene at one end, perhaps through a read error. The CDR3 reads CASSFTGDF. The CDR3 DNA sequence: TGTGCCAGCAGTTTCACAGGGGACTTT. This chain connects TRBV28 to TRBJ1-1; TRBD1 aligns across 7 bases. The CDR3 runs to 9 residues. Looked up from germline, CDR1 is MDHEN and CDR2 is SYDVKM.